Listed here is a single T cell receptor (beta chain). No antigen is known for it. Indicated time point: late sampling 161 to 241 days after vaccination in three convalescent patients. Treatment given: roughly ten-day PBMC culture with coronavirus spike peptide pools or control peptides (ViraFEST assay). TCRs were sequenced by ViraFEST after antigen-specific T cells had been expanded with peptide pools. The sample belongs to a study of vaccination and CD4 T cells after COVID-19. Study summary: Post-vaccination specimens were collected at a median of around 72 days following dose two (range 14 to 241).

CD4+ T cells that had been cultured provided DNA sequenced with the Oncomine TCR Beta short-read assay. MiXCR, applied by TCRdb to the PCR reads, yields one record per CDR3 protein. The sample shows tens of thousands of distinct CDR3 sequences, roughly two fifths of them seen only once. Germline V lookup: CDR1 MNHNS, CDR2 SASEGT. The CDR3 is made up of 14 amino acids. V dropped 2 bases and J dropped 6 bases, with 11 bases sitting between them. The gene calls are TRBV6-1 and TRBJ1-5; D possibly corresponds to TRBD1 (6 bases). This TCR was recovered from a human donor who had recovered from COVID-19. Sample: CD4+ T cells from blood, cultured in vitro, taken about 7 months after SARS-CoV-2 vaccination. The CDR3 is CASSEMGGGQPQHF. For the CDR3, the DNA is TGTGCCAGCAGTGAAATGGGGGGCGGTCAGCCCCAGCATTTT.